These 14 T cell receptor beta chains share one sample of origin, sequenced in a study of blood T cell repertoires in COVID-19. Generated by immunoSEQ multiplex PCR, the TCRdb table keeps only in-frame clones and is missing some. The table shows around 140,000 clones, with about 80% occurring only once. The sequencing input was peripheral blood. The receptors originated from a man between 70 and 80 years old who had recovered from COVID-19.

This clone has a count of ten or more. The chain links TRBV5-5 to TRBJ1-5; 7 bases line up with TRBD1. V was pared by 4 bases and J by 1 base, with 11 bases of the junction left unmatched. Germline loops: CDR1 SGHKS, CDR2 YYEKEE (reference sequence). The CDR3 totals 17 residues. The CDR3, as DNA: TGTGCCAGCAGCCGGGGACAGATAATAACCAGCAATCAGCCCCAGCATTTT. Protein product: CASSRGQIITSNQPQHF.

The J gene is TRBJ2-7, the V gene TRBV9; 14 nucleotides align to TRBD2. Germline CDR1 SGDLS, CDR2 YYNGEE. CDR3 size: 16 residues. V was clipped by 2 bases and J by 5 bases; unmatched bases: 6. This CDR3 reads CASSVEGLAGADEQYF. Written as DNA, the CDR3 is TGTGCCAGCAGCGTTGAGGGACTAGCGGGAGCGGACGAGCAGTACTTC.

The V gene is TRBV2, the J gene TRBJ2-1; 7 bases are a match to TRBD1. Germline values: CDR1 SNHLY, CDR2 FYNNEI. The CDR3 consists of 14 residues. Trimming cost V 10 bases and J 4 bases; bases outside gene matches: 10. DNA for the CDR3: TGTGCCACCGCGGAACAGGGGCCTTACAATGAGCAGTTCTTC. The encoded protein is CATAEQGPYNEQFF.

The gene calls are TRBV9 and TRBJ2-5, with 7 positions matching TRBD1. V was pared by 2 bases and J by 0 bases, with 10 bases of the junction left unmatched. This CDR3 spans 17 amino acids. Germline loops: CDR1 SGDLS, CDR2 YYNGEE. CDR3 in DNA: TGTGCCAGCAGCGTGGCAGAATGGGACAGACACCAAGAGACCCAGTACTTC. Translation: CASSVAEWDRHQETQYF.

This chain links TRBV5-1 with TRBJ1-6; TRBD1 matches at 10 bases. The CDR3 covers 14 residues. Germline trimming cut 4 bases from V and 7 bases from J; bases unmatched to any gene: 2. Germline V gives CDR1 SGHRS, CDR2 YFSETQ. CDR3 nucleotide sequence: TGCGCCAGCAGCGAGGGACAGGGGAATTCACCCCTCCACTTT. Its protein is CASSEGQGNSPLHF.

The rearrangement uses TRBV19 and TRBJ2-3; 13 bases fit TRBD2. Losses at the gene ends were 3 bases for V and 4 bases for J; bases not matched to a gene: 7. The V gene's germline CDR1 is LNHDA and CDR2 SQIVND (reference sequence). The CDR3 spans 17 residues. For the CDR3, the DNA is TGTGCCAGTAGTATGGGAAGGACTAGCGGGAGTCCAGATACGCAGTATTTT. Translated: CASSMGRTSGSPDTQYF.

The chain couples TRBV5-6 to TRBJ2-3; TRBD1 matches 9 bases. Per germline, CDR1 SGHDT and CDR2 YYEEEE. This CDR3 contains 16 residues. V gave up 6 bases and J gave up 3 bases; unmatched junction bases: 11. CDR3 sequence (DNA): TGTGCCAGCAATTTTGGGACAGGGACGGTAACAGATACGCAGTATTTT. Translated: CASNFGTGTVTDTQYF.

This clone was detected a few times. This chain uses TRBV7-2 with TRBJ1-3; TRBD1 matches at 8 bases. Losses at the gene ends were 5 bases for V and 2 bases for J; bases not matched to a gene: 5. CDR1 and CDR2 from the germline V gene are SGHTA and FQGNSA. This CDR3 is 15 amino acids long. The CDR3 DNA is TGTGCCAGCAGCCTCGACAGGGGCCCTGGAAACACCATATATTTT. It yields the protein CASSLDRGPGNTIYF.

The chain joins TRBV7-8 to TRBJ2-3, with D possibly TRBD2 on 6 matching bases. V lost 2 bases to trimming and J lost 6 bases, with 18 bases between them. This CDR3 is 16 amino acids long. Germline assignment: CDR1 SGHVS and CDR2 FQNEAQ. CDR3 residues: CASSLLVAVLLDTQYF. In DNA form, the CDR3 reads TGTGCCAGCAGCTTATTAGTAGCGGTTCTTTTGGATACGCAGTATTTT.

The chain joins TRBV18 to TRBJ2-3; 9 nucleotides line up with TRBD2. This CDR3 contains 17 residues. The V gene's germline CDR1 is KGHSH and CDR2 LQKENI. V trimming: 0 bases; J trimming: 0 bases; junction bases outside the gene matches: 4. CDR3 residues: CASSPPSSGASTDTQYF. The CDR3 coding sequence is TGTGCCAGCTCACCACCGTCTAGCGGGGCTAGCACAGATACGCAGTATTTT.

The chain combines TRBV12-5 with TRBJ2-5; maybe TRBD1 (6 bases). Germline CDR1 and CDR2: LGHNT and FRNRAP. Trimming shortened V by 5 bases and J by 3 bases, and 7 bases separated the two germline ends. The CDR3 is 12 amino acids. The CDR3 DNA follows: TGTGCTAGTGGTGGACAGAAAGAGACCCAGTACTTC. Protein product: CASGGQKETQYF.

The CDR3 loop reads CASSYGGGYTEAFF. The CDR3 nucleotides are TGTGCCAGCAGTTACGGCGGGGGGTACACTGAAGCTTTCTTT. The genes are TRBV6-2 or TRBV6-3 and TRBJ1-1; D possibly corresponds to TRBD1 (5 bases). V lost 2 bases, J lost 3 bases, and 10 bases lay in between. CDR1 and CDR2 from the germline V gene are MNHEY and SVGEGT. The CDR3 sequence is 14 residues long.

The chain joins TRBV7-2 to TRBJ2-7, with 8 bases lining up with TRBD1. The CDR3 has 15 residues. Per the germline V gene, CDR1 is SGHTA and CDR2 is FQGNSA. J lost 4 bases, V lost 5 bases, and 10 bases had no gene match. The CDR3 spells CASSLDRGNIYEQYF. The CDR3 DNA sequence: TGTGCCAGCAGCCTAGACAGGGGCAACATTTACGAGCAGTACTTC.

The chain employs TRBV4-1 and TRBJ1-4; weak D call: TRBD1 (5 bases). Germline lookup yields CDR1 MGHRA and CDR2 YSYEKL. The CDR3 length is 14 residues. The V gene lost 4 bases and the J gene lost 0 bases, with 6 bases spanning the gap. The CDR3 nucleotides are TGCGCCAGCAGCCTCAGGGCAACTAATGAAAAACTGTTTTTT. It encodes CASSLRATNEKLFF.